Presented here are 20 T cell receptor beta chains from one specimen sequenced in a study of control samples from healthy donors and cancer patients. Clones were sequenced by immunoSEQ multiplex PCR, and TCRdb holds only the in-frame ones, with some missing. The sample consists of roughly 76,000 clones, about 94% of them appearing once. Sequences were obtained from blood. These TCRs come from a young woman in good health.

The genes are TRBV5-1 and TRBJ1-1; D gene uncertain. Germline V gene data show CDR1 as SGHRS and CDR2 as YFSETQ. This CDR3 is built from 14 residues. V lost 0 bases, J lost 1 base, and 7 bases lay in between. The CDR3 sequence is CASSLEVPNTEAFF. The CDR3 DNA is TGCGCCAGCAGCTTGGAGGTCCCGAACACTGAAGCTTTCTTT.

This clone was observed a single time. The rearrangement joins TRBV20-1 to TRBJ2-5; D is unresolved. Germline CDR1 and CDR2: DFQATT and SNEGSKA (reference sequence). There are 10 residues in the CDR3. V gave up 5 bases and J gave up 5 bases, with 6 bases separating them. As DNA, the CDR3 is TGCAGTGCTGCCCGGGAGACCCAGTACTTC. Translating gives CSAARETQYF.

V gene TRBV28 combines with J gene TRBJ1-2; no clear D gene. Trimming left V 7 bases short and J 5 bases short, with 8 bases between. CDR3 length: 11 residues. Germline V gene sequence: CDR1 MDHEN, CDR2 SYDVKM. The CDR3 nucleotides read TGTGCCAGCAAGAAGAGATATGGCTACACCTTC. Protein product: CASKKRYGYTF.

This rearrangement joins TRBV18 to TRBJ2-7; 9 bases are a match to TRBD1. Trimming at V came to 6 bases and at J to 0 bases, leaving 6 bases not matched to a gene. The CDR3 extends over 15 amino acids. Germline CDR1 reads KGHSH; CDR2 reads LQKENI. CDR3: CASSSRDRASYEQYF. As DNA, the CDR3 is TGTGCCAGCTCCTCAAGGGACAGGGCCTCCTACGAGCAGTACTTC.

The chain uses TRBV2 and TRBJ2-7, with 8 bases aligning to TRBD1. Trimming cost V 2 bases and J 7 bases; bases outside gene matches: 10. The V gene's germline CDR1 is SNHLY and CDR2 FYNNEI. This CDR3 has 15 amino acids. Written as DNA, the CDR3 is TGTGCCAGCAGTGAACAAGGTCGGACAGGGCGGGAGCAGTACTTC. This gives the protein CASSEQGRTGREQYF.

In DNA, the CDR3 is TGCGCCAGCCGACAGGGAACCTACGAGCAGTACTTC. It is translated as CASRQGTYEQYF. The chain combines TRBV5-1 with TRBJ2-7, with 7 bases aligning to TRBD1. Germline V gene sequence: CDR1 SGHRS, CDR2 YFSETQ. CDR3 length equals 12 residues. Trimming cost V 7 bases and J 2 bases; bases outside gene matches: 3.

The J gene is TRBJ2-1, the V gene TRBV20-1; 8 bases agree with TRBD2. V gave up 3 bases and J gave up 3 bases; unmatched junction bases: 10. The CDR3 is made up of 16 amino acids. Germline V gene lookup returns CDR1 DFQATT and CDR2 SNEGSKA (reference sequence). The DNA for the CDR3 is TGCAGTGCTAGTCACTGGCGACTAGCGTACTACAATGAGCAGTTCTTC. Its protein product is CSASHWRLAYYNEQFF.

The chain employs TRBV3-1 (or the pseudogene TRBV3-2) and TRBJ2-3; 7 bases map to TRBD2. CDR3 length: 19 residues. The germline V gene has CDR1 LGHDT and CDR2 YNNKEL (reference sequence). Trimming removed 1 base from V and 0 bases from J; junction bases left unmatched: 13. Here the CDR3 reads CASSQAGRRGTISTDTQYF. CDR3 bases: TGTGCCAGCAGCCAAGCGGGTCGGCGGGGGACGATAAGCACAGATACGCAGTATTTT.

The V and J genes are TRBV10-3 and TRBJ1-3; D is uncertain. This CDR3 contains 12 residues. The germline V gene encodes CDR1 ENHRY and CDR2 SYGVKD. V lost 0 bases and J 3 bases, leaving 0 bases between the germline ends. CDR3 region: CAISESGNTIYF. The CDR3 DNA follows: TGTGCCATCAGTGAGTCTGGAAACACCATATATTTT.

This clone appeared once. The chain combines TRBV27 with TRBJ2-3; 9 nucleotides match TRBD2. With 2 bases clipped from V and 6 bases from J, the junction kept 12 bases outside the gene matches. Germline V gives CDR1 MNHEY, CDR2 SMNVEV (reference sequence). CDR3 size: 17 residues. In DNA, the CDR3 is TGTGCCAGCAGTTTAATGCTAGGCGGGGGGGCCAGCGATACGCAGTATTTT. Translating gives CASSLMLGGGASDTQYF.

The chain combines TRBV11-3 with TRBJ2-3; D tentatively reads TRBD1 or TRBD2 (5 bases each). Germline V lookup: CDR1 SGHNT, CDR2 YENEEA. CDR3 size: 15 residues. Trimming removed 4 bases from V and 1 base from J, with 12 bases in between. CDR3 sequence: CASSSGVGGTDTQYF. The CDR3 DNA follows: TGTGCCAGCAGCTCTGGAGTGGGGGGCACAGATACGCAGTATTTT.

The genes are TRBV28 and TRBJ1-2; D uncertain. This CDR3 has 15 amino acids. V lost 5 bases to trimming and J lost 0 bases, with 13 bases between them. In germline, CDR1 is MDHEN, CDR2 SYDVKM. In DNA form, the CDR3 reads TGTGCCAGCAGTCCCCCAGGACCCCCTAACTATGGCTACACCTTC. This sequence encodes CASSPPGPPNYGYTF.

The chain links TRBV7-2 to TRBJ2-1; D may be TRBD1 (5 bases). The V gene's germline CDR1 is SGHTA and CDR2 FQGNSA. V was clipped by 7 bases and J by 3 bases, with 16 bases between them. The CDR3 contains 15 residues. In DNA form, the CDR3 reads TGTGCCAGCAACCCAGGGTTAGGTATCTACAATGAGCAGTTCTTC. Translation: CASNPGLGIYNEQFF.

This chain uses TRBV19 with TRBJ2-1; TRBD1 might be the D (6 bases). CDR1 is LNHDA, CDR2 SQIVND, per germline (reference sequence). With 5 bases removed from V and 4 bases from J, the gap between germline ends came to 12 bases. CDR3 length: 14 amino acids. CDR3: CASSVRTVYNEQFF. The CDR3 DNA follows: TGTGCCAGTAGTGTTCGGACAGTATACAATGAGCAGTTCTTC.

The genes are TRBV15 and TRBJ2-7, with 13 bases identical to TRBD2. Germline loops: CDR1 LNHNV, CDR2 YYDKDF (reference sequence). Trimming took 5 bases from V and 0 from J; bases not matched to a gene: 7. There are 17 residues in the CDR3. The CDR3 DNA sequence: TGTGCCACCAGCCCGGGACTAGCGGGATCTAGCTCCTACGAGCAGTACTTC. This translates into CATSPGLAGSSSYEQYF.

CDR3 sequence: CASSSRDRATEAFF. The CDR3 DNA reads TGTGCCAGCAGCTCCCGGGACAGGGCCACTGAAGCTTTCTTT. This chain uses TRBV3-1 (or the pseudogene TRBV3-2) with TRBJ1-1, with TRBD1 matching 9 bases. The V segment lost 5 bases and the J segment 4 bases; nucleotides outside the gene matches: 5. Germline assignment: CDR1 LGHDT and CDR2 YNNKEL (reference sequence). CDR3 length: 14 amino acids.

In this sample, this clone turned up a few times. The rearrangement joins TRBV5-4 to TRBJ2-7, with D maybe TRBD2 (5 bases). Germline V gene sequence: CDR1 SGHNT, CDR2 YYREEE (reference sequence). Trimming shortened V by 2 bases and J by 6 bases, and 6 bases separated the two germline ends. This CDR3 is 11 amino acids long. The CDR3 spells CASSFGGEQYF. CDR3 coding DNA: TGTGCCAGCAGCTTTGGAGGCGAGCAGTACTTC.

The chain combines TRBV13 with TRBJ2-2, with unresolved D. CDR1 is PRHDT and CDR2 is FYEKMQ in the germline V gene (reference sequence). Trimming removed 2 bases from V and 2 bases from J, with 6 bases in between. This CDR3 is 14 amino acids long. The CDR3 is CASSLQHNTGELFF. The CDR3 DNA sequence: TGTGCCAGCAGCTTACAACATAACACCGGGGAGCTGTTTTTT.

On this clone itself: One junction end disagrees with the germline gene, perhaps due to a read error. The chain carries TRBV2 and TRBJ2-3; TRBD2 agrees at 8 bases. The CDR3 extends over 21 amino acids. Germline assignment: CDR1 SNHLY and CDR2 FYNNEI. The CDR3 here is CASSEEAVFTGGAPSTDTQYF. The CDR3 region has the DNA TGTGCCAGCAGCGAAGAGGCCGTTTTTACGGGGGGGGCACCCAGCACAGATACGCAGTATTTT.

The chain joins TRBV7-3 to TRBJ2-3; 7 bases match TRBD2. V lost 1 base and J lost 4; bases outside the gene matches: 5. Germline V gene sequence: CDR1 SGHTA, CDR2 FQGTGA. This CDR3 is built from 15 residues. CDR3 sequence reads: CASSLIGGRADTQYF. The CDR3 region has the DNA TGTGCCAGCAGCTTAATTGGCGGGAGAGCAGATACGCAGTATTTT.